What follows describes a single TCR beta chain. A second PCR, run for 7 to 11 cycles, used a sample-barcoded 5' primer plus a J-beta primer mix. TCRdb analysed the 5' RACE reads with MiXCR anew, one entry per CDR3 protein. Of over a million distinct CDR3 sequences listed, 45% to 70% are singletons. The sample comes from a study of blood T cells in healthy people across ages. This sequence was found in a man younger than 35 in good health. Material: blood.

CDR3 region: CASSWWGEDNQPQHF. Written as DNA, the CDR3 is TGTGCCAGCAGCTGGTGGGGAGAGGACAATCAGCCCCAGCATTTT. The chain has TRBV7-9 and TRBJ1-5; D remains ambiguous. Germline CDR1 reads SEHNR; CDR2 reads FQNEAQ (reference sequence). Trimming cost V 4 bases and J 3 bases, with 13 bases left between them. This CDR3 region has 15 residues. The whole variable domain, filled in from reference TRBV7-9 and TRBJ1-5, reads DTGVSQNPRHKITKRGQNVTFRCDPISEHNRLYWYRQTLGQGPEFLTYFQNEAQLEKSRLLSDRFSAERPKGSFSTLEIQRTEQGDSAMYLCASSWWGEDNQPQHFGDGTRLSIL.